Presented here are 10 T cell receptor beta chains from one specimen sequenced in a study of response to subunit inactivated influenza vaccine. Each CDR3 protein is one row after TCRdb ran MiXCR on the RT-PCR reads. The sample contains approximately 700,000 distinct CDR3 sequences, 15% to 19% of which appear only once. The sequencing here drew on PBMCs from blood, taken approximately 12 days after vaccination. Receptor source: a man aged 45-65 years who received an inactivated influenza vaccine.

This chain links TRBV9 with TRBJ2-1; possible D gene TRBD2, 5 bases. Germline loops: CDR1 SGDLS, CDR2 YYNGEE. This CDR3 comprises 13 residues. V lost 7 bases and J lost 8, with 16 bases in between. This CDR3 reads CASSAEVDHEQFF. The CDR3 bases are TGTGCCAGCTCCGCGGAGGTTGACCATGAGCAGTTCTTC. The full variable domain, with the rest looked up from reference TRBV9 and TRBJ2-1, is DSGVTQTPKHLITATGQRVTLRCSPRSGDLSVYWYQQSLDQGLQFLIQYYNGEERAKGNILERFSAQQFPDLHSELNLSSLELGDSALYFCASSAEVDHEQFFGPGTRLTVL.

The chain has TRBV14 and TRBJ2-7, with D possibly being TRBD2 (6 bases). Trimming took off 3 bases at V and 3 bases at J, with 18 bases between the two ends. The CDR3 is 16 amino acids. Germline lookup yields CDR1 SGHDN and CDR2 FVKESK. In nucleotides, the CDR3 is TGTGCCAGCAGCCAGGCCCGGGACTTGGCGGGCTACGAGCAGTACTTC. It is translated as CASSQARDLAGYEQYF.

The J gene is TRBJ2-1, the V gene TRBV11-1, with 9 bases matching TRBD2. V lost 2 bases, J lost 2 bases, and 10 bases stayed unmatched. CDR1 and CDR2 (germline): SGHAT, FQDESV (reference sequence). CDR3 length: 18 amino acids. The chain's CDR3 is CASSLMVASGTPYNEQFF. The CDR3, as DNA: TGTGCCAGCAGCTTAATGGTGGCTAGCGGGACCCCCTACAATGAGCAGTTCTTC.

The rearrangement joins TRBV5-1 to TRBJ2-1; TRBD2 matches at 12 bases. Germline V gene data show CDR1 as SGHRS and CDR2 as YFSETQ. CDR3 length: 19 residues. V dropped 0 bases and J dropped 4; count of bases not matched to a gene: 11. The CDR3 region is CASSLGLAGEKGGYNEQFF. The CDR3 DNA sequence: TGCGCCAGCAGCTTGGGACTAGCGGGAGAAAAGGGGGGATACAATGAGCAGTTCTTC.

V is TRBV20-1 and J is TRBJ2-3, with 7 bases that match TRBD2. J was trimmed by 0 bases and V by 1 base; bases with no gene match: 4. CDR3 length: 15 residues. Germline-derived CDR1 and CDR2 are DFQATT and SNEGSKA (reference sequence). The CDR3 here is CSARGQGGSTDTQYF. CDR3 nucleotide sequence: TGCAGTGCTAGAGGGCAGGGAGGGAGCACAGATACGCAGTATTTT.

This chain links TRBV12-3 or TRBV12-4 with TRBJ1-6; D is uncertain. This CDR3 spans 13 amino acids. Deletions cut 6 bases from V and 4 bases from J, with 7 bases between. CDR3 loop: CASRVAYNSPLHF. The CDR3 DNA follows: TGTGCCAGCAGAGTGGCGTATAATTCACCCCTCCACTTT.

Concerning this clonotype itself: A much larger clone sits a single nucleotide away, making a read error possible. This rearrangement joins TRBV7-2 to TRBJ2-1, with 8 nucleotides matching TRBD1. The CDR3 is 15 amino acids. The trim removed 4 bases at V and 4 bases at J, leaving 6 bases unmatched. Germline V gene data show CDR1 as SGHTA and CDR2 as FQGNSA. The chain's CDR3 is CASSSGQGRYNEQFF. The CDR3 DNA sequence: TGTGCCAGCAGCTCAGGACAGGGAAGGTACAATGAGCAGTTCTTC.

This clonotype turned up a few times. This chain connects TRBV7-8 to TRBJ2-3; D may be TRBD2 (7 bases). Trimming stripped 5 bases from V and 5 bases from J, with 14 bases between. Germline CDR1 reads SGHVS; CDR2 reads FQNEAQ. CDR3 size: 14 residues. CDR3 amino acids: CASSIGLGGDTQYF. CDR3 coding DNA: TGTGCCAGCAGCATCGGACTAGGGGGAGATACGCAGTATTTT.

There are a few counts of this clonotype. The rearrangement joins TRBV21-1 to TRBJ2-5; the table gives TRBD2 as D, unverified against the DNA. TRBV21-1 is shown as a pseudogene. This CDR3 spans 18 amino acids. The CDR3 DNA follows: TGTGCCAGCAGCAAAGCGCTCTCTAGCGGGAGGGCCGGAAAGACCCAGTACTTC. Translating gives CASSKALSSGRAGKTQYF.

A few counts support this clonotype. V is TRBV7-8 and J is TRBJ2-6; 10 nucleotides match TRBD1. CDR3 length: 19 residues. V trimming: 0 bases; J trimming: 1 base; junction bases outside the gene matches: 6. CDR1 SGHVS and CDR2 FQNEAQ come from the germline V gene. CDR3 residues: CASSLAGDRGRSGANVLTF. CDR3 DNA: TGTGCCAGCAGCTTAGCGGGGGACAGGGGAAGGTCTGGGGCCAACGTCCTGACTTTC.